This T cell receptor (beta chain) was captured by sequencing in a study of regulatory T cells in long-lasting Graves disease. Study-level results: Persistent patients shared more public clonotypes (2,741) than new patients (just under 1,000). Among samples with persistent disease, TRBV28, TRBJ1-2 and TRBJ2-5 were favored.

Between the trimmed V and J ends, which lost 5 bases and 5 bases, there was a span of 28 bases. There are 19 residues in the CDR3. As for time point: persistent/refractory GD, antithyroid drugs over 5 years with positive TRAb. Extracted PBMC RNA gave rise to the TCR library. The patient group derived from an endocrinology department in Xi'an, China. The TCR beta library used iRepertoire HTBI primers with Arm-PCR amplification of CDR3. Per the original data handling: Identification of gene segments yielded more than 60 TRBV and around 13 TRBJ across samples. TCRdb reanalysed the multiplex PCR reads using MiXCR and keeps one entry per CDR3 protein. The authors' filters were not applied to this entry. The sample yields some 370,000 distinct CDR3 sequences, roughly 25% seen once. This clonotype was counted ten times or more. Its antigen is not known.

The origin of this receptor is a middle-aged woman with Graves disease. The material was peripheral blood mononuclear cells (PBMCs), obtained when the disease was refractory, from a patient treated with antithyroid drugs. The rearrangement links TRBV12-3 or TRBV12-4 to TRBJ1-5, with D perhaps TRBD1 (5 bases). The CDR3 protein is CASSTTSGDAFFGDQPQHF. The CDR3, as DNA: TGTGCCAGCAGTACCACCTCCGGGGACGCATTTTTTGGGGATCAGCCCCAGCATTTT.